One and the same sample provided the 32 T cell receptor beta chains below, sequenced in a study of T-cell reconstitution after alpha-beta-depleted transplantation in children. This sample's TCRbeta library carried unique molecular identifier barcodes. Via MiXCR, TCRdb re-called the PCR reads, giving one row per CDR3 protein. The sample contains 600,000 to 800,000 distinct CDR3 sequences, over 10% of which appear only once. The specimen was PBMCs, collected before TCRalphabeta/CD19-depleted stem cell transplant. The receptors originated from a girl aged 2 to 10 with congenital amegakaryocytic thrombocytopenia, due to receive a stem cell transplant.

This clonotype has at least ten counts. CDR3 coding DNA: TGCAGCGTTGAAGCTGACGATGAGCAGTTCTTC. The encoded protein is CSVEADDEQFF. The V call is TRBV29-1, the J call TRBJ2-1; D gene uncertain. CDR3 length: 11 amino acids. Germline V CDR1 and CDR2: SQVTM, ANQGSEA. Trimming removed 1 base at V and 8 bases at J, with 6 bases between.

The gene calls are TRBV10-2 and TRBJ2-7; D is perhaps TRBD2 (6 bases). The CDR3 is 14 amino acids. V lost 10 bases and J lost 5, with 21 bases in between. Germline V CDR1 and CDR2: WSHSY, SAAADI. CDR3 sequence: CATRGNPAGNEQYF. The DNA of the CDR3 is TGCGCCACCCGTGGAAATCCGGCGGGGAACGAGCAGTACTTC.

Ten or more counts support this clonotype. This chain uses TRBV5-6 with TRBJ2-5, with a weak D call TRBD2 (6 bases). Trimming shortened V by 0 bases and J by 9 bases, and 18 bases separated the two germline ends. The CDR3 runs 15 residues. CDR1 and CDR2 from the germline V gene are SGHDT and YYEEEE. CDR3 sequence (DNA): TGTGCCAGCAGCTTGGCCATGGAGCGGGCCTTGCCCCAGTACTTC. Its protein is CASSLAMERALPQYF. The full variable domain, rest sourced from reference TRBV5-6 and TRBJ2-5, is DAGVTQSPTHLIKTRGQQVTLRCSPKSGHDTVSWYQQALGQGPQFIFQYYEEEERQRGNFPDRFSGHQFPNYSSELNVNALLLGDSALYLCASSLAMERALPQYFGPGTRLLVL.

This clonotype was found many times. The chain links TRBV29-1 to TRBJ2-7, with D perhaps TRBD1 or TRBD2 (5 bases each). Germline V CDR1 and CDR2: SQVTM, ANQGSEA. Trimming stripped 5 bases from V and 5 bases from J, with 10 bases between. This CDR3 spans 11 amino acids. The CDR3 DNA follows: TGCAGCGTTTCAGGGACCCACGAGCAGTACTTC. Protein sequence: CSVSGTHEQYF.

In its sample, this clonotype was seen a few times. The rearrangement joins TRBV2 to TRBJ2-1; no clear D. The CDR3 loop spans 11 amino acids. The V and J ends lost 5 bases and 12 bases respectively, with 11 bases between them. In germline, CDR1 is SNHLY, CDR2 FYNNEI. The CDR3 region is CASSKTPAQFF. CDR3 bases: TGTGCCAGCAGTAAAACACCGGCGCAGTTCTTC. The full variable domain, rest sourced from reference TRBV2 and TRBJ2-1, is EPEVTQTPSHQVTQMGQEVILRCVPISNHLYFYWYRQILGQKVEFLVSFYNNEISEKSEIFDDQFSVERPDGSNFTLKIRSTKLEDSAMYFCASSKTPAQFFGPGTRLTVL.

This clonotype was detected only a few times. The rearrangement uses TRBV12-3 or TRBV12-4 and TRBJ2-7, with D possibly TRBD2 on 5 matching bases. This CDR3 contains 12 residues. V lost 6 bases and J 6 bases, leaving 12 bases between the germline ends. The CDR3 DNA follows: TGTGCCAGCAGACCCCTAGGAGGCGAGCAGTACTTC. Its protein is CASRPLGGEQYF.

This clonotype was counted at least ten times. The chain employs TRBV12-3 or TRBV12-4 and TRBJ2-1, with D unresolved. The CDR3 spans 14 residues. Trimming left V 7 bases short and J 1 base short, with 11 bases between. CDR3 in amino acids: CASTPIGSYNEQFF. CDR3 sequence (DNA): TGTGCCAGCACCCCTATAGGTTCCTACAATGAGCAGTTCTTC.

This clonotype has a handful of counts. The chain links TRBV11-2 to TRBJ2-3; 8 bases line up with TRBD1. Unmatched junction bases numbered 4, after V lost 5 bases and J lost 0 bases. The CDR3 is 15 amino acids. Germline V gene sequence: CDR1 SGHAT, CDR2 FQNNGV. CDR3 amino acids: CASSTGGTSTDTQYF. CDR3 DNA: TGTGCCAGCAGCACAGGGGGTACTAGCACAGATACGCAGTATTTT.

V gene TRBV28 combines with J gene TRBJ1-4, with a weak D call TRBD1 (6 bases). CDR3 length: 17 amino acids. The V end was cut by 7 bases, the J end by 2 bases, with 20 bases between. CDR1 is MDHEN, CDR2 SYDVKM, per germline. DNA of the CDR3: TGTGCCAGCATCACTCATTGGAAAGGACAGACTAATGAAAAACTGTTTTTT. Its translation: CASITHWKGQTNEKLFF. The full variable domain, completed using reference TRBV28 and TRBJ1-4, is DVKVTQSSRYLVKRTGEKVFLECVQDMDHENMFWYRQDPGLGLRLIYFSYDVKMKEKGDIPEGYSVSREKKERFSLILESASTNQTSMYLCASITHWKGQTNEKLFFGSGTQLSVL.

The sample holds many counts of this clonotype. V and J are TRBV12-3 or TRBV12-4 and TRBJ2-1, with D unresolved. This CDR3 contains 14 residues. Trimming stripped 1 base from V and 7 bases from J, with 11 bases between. In DNA, the CDR3 is TGTGCCAGCAGTTTAGGGTCCAGTTTTAATGAGCAGTTCTTC. Translating gives CASSLGSSFNEQFF.

The table lists this clonotype with many counts. V is TRBV30 and J is TRBJ1-1; no reliable D call. From germline, CDR1 is GTSNPN and CDR2 SVGIG (reference sequence). There are 12 residues in the CDR3. V lost 5 bases and J 1 base, leaving 8 bases between the germline ends. Here the CDR3 DNA reads TGTGCCTGGTATGCTACGAACACTGAAGCTTTCTTT. This translates into CAWYATNTEAFF.

This clonotype was observed at least ten times. The chain recombines TRBV20-1 with TRBJ2-2; TRBD2 matches 7 bases. This CDR3 is built from 14 residues. The V gene end was trimmed by 7 bases and the J gene end by 3 bases; junction bases not matched to a gene: 8. Germline lookup yields CDR1 DFQATT and CDR2 SNEGSKA (reference sequence). The CDR3: CSVVGGVDTGELFF. The DNA for the CDR3 is TGCAGTGTTGTGGGAGGGGTTGACACCGGGGAGCTGTTTTTT.

This clonotype was detected ten times or more. The CDR3 loop reads CASSEGQGNGHEQYF. The CDR3 DNA reads TGCGCCAGCAGCGAGGGACAGGGAAATGGGCACGAGCAGTACTTC. This chain links TRBV10-1 with TRBJ2-7; 9 bases match TRBD1. Per germline, CDR1 WNHNN and CDR2 SYGVQD (reference sequence). V was pared by 6 bases and J by 5 bases, with 11 bases of the junction left unmatched. This CDR3 is 15 amino acids long.

This clonotype has at least ten counts. The genes are TRBV20-1 and TRBJ2-7; D not certain. This CDR3 has 11 amino acids. V was cut by 1 base and J by 6 bases, with 7 bases left in between. The germline gives CDR1 DFQATT, CDR2 SNEGSKA (reference sequence). CDR3 protein: CSARGDREQYF. The CDR3 coding sequence is TGCAGTGCTAGAGGTGACCGCGAGCAGTACTTC.

This clonotype has just a few counts. This rearrangement joins TRBV6-5 to TRBJ2-3; no clear D. V lost 7 bases to trimming and J lost 5 bases, with 7 bases between them. Germline CDR1 and CDR2: MNHEY and SVGAGI. This CDR3 is 11 amino acids long. CDR3: CASTRLDTQYF. The CDR3 DNA follows: TGTGCCAGCACCAGGTTAGATACGCAGTATTTT.

The chain links TRBV20-1 to TRBJ2-1; 14 bases line up with TRBD2. This CDR3 contains 18 residues. The V gene end was trimmed by 1 base and the J gene end by 1 base; junction bases not matched to a gene: 6. CDR1 is DFQATT and CDR2 is SNEGSKA in the germline V gene (reference sequence). The CDR3 spells CSARAGLAGARSYNEQFF. The CDR3 DNA reads as TGCAGTGCTAGAGCGGGACTAGCGGGAGCTCGGTCCTACAATGAGCAGTTCTTC.

There are a few counts of this clonotype. The chain employs TRBV11-1 and TRBJ1-5; weak D call: TRBD1 (6 bases). V lost 2 bases, J lost 5 bases, and 22 bases lay in between. The CDR3 consists of 18 residues. Looked up from germline, CDR1 is SGHAT and CDR2 is FQDESV (reference sequence). The DNA for the CDR3 is TGTGCCAGCAGCTTATGGAGGGGGGATAGGGACGAAGATCAGCCCCAGCATTTT. Amino acid sequence: CASSLWRGDRDEDQPQHF.

This clonotype turned up a few times. The germline gene is not matched at one end of the junction; a read error may be the cause. The chain is built from TRBV12-3 or TRBV12-4 and TRBJ2-4, with TRBD2 matching 7 bases. The CDR3 contains 14 residues. CDR3 in DNA: TGTGCCAGCAGTTTAAACCCGATCGGGGGAGGGCCCCACTTC. This translates into CASSLNPIGGGPHF.

As to this clonotype: A much larger clone differs from this one at a single base, so this may be a read error. This chain joins TRBV28 and TRBJ1-4; 8 positions match TRBD1. This CDR3 has 13 amino acids. Germline V gene sequence: CDR1 MDHEN, CDR2 SYDVKM. The CDR3 protein is CARSFGGQAGLFF. The DNA for the CDR3 is TGTGCCCGCAGTTTTGGGGGACAGGCTGGACTGTTTTTT. The full variable domain, in which reference TRBV28 and TRBJ1-4 provide the parts outside the CDR3, is DVKVTQSSRYLVKRTGEKVFLECVQDMDHENMFWYRQDPGLGLRLIYFSYDVKMKEKGDIPEGYSVSREKKERFSLILESASTNQTSMYLCARSFGGQAGLFFGSGTQLSVL.

This clonotype has a count of ten or more. The V and J genes are TRBV5-1 and TRBJ1-2; D is uncertain. This CDR3 comprises 14 residues. Germline V gene data show CDR1 as SGHRS and CDR2 as YFSETQ. Trimming pared 1 base from V and 4 bases from J, leaving 11 bases between. The DNA for the CDR3 is TGCGCCAGCAGCTTGTGGCAATACCGCTATGGCTACACCTTC. Amino acids: CASSLWQYRYGYTF. The full variable domain, its missing parts supplied by reference TRBV5-1 and TRBJ1-2, is KAGVTQTPRYLIKTRGQQVTLSCSPISGHRSVSWYQQTPGQGLQFLFEYFSETQRNKGNFPGRFSGRQFSNSRSEMNVSTLELGDSALYLCASSLWQYRYGYTFGSGTRLTVV.

This clonotype was detected ten times or more. This chain links TRBV5-1 with TRBJ2-7, with 8 positions matching TRBD1. This CDR3 comprises 15 residues. The V gene end was trimmed by 0 bases and the J gene end by 5 bases; junction bases not matched to a gene: 7. Per germline, CDR1 SGHRS and CDR2 YFSETQ. CDR3 amino acids: CASSLAAQGVHEQYF. DNA of the CDR3: TGCGCCAGCAGCTTGGCGGCACAGGGGGTTCACGAGCAGTACTTC.

This clonotype came up many times. V usage is TRBV20-1 and J usage is TRBJ1-1; 9 nucleotides line up with TRBD1. This CDR3 has 15 amino acids. Trimming took 6 bases from V and 1 from J; bases not matched to a gene: 9. Germline V lookup: CDR1 DFQATT, CDR2 SNEGSKA (reference sequence). The CDR3 DNA is TGCAGTGCCCAAGACAGGGGGTGGGGGAACACTGAAGCTTTCTTT. Translating gives CSAQDRGWGNTEAFF.

This clonotype occurred many times. The junction differs from germline at one of its ends, possibly a read error. The genes are TRBV5-6 and TRBJ2-7; D is perhaps TRBD1 or TRBD2 (5 bases each). CDR3 length: 13 amino acids. CDR1 is SGHDT and CDR2 is YYEEEE in the germline V gene. For the CDR3, the DNA is TGTGCCAGCAACTTGGGACGCAGCTACGAGCAGTACTTC. It is translated as CASNLGRSYEQYF.

This clonotype has a handful of counts. The gene calls are TRBV12-3 or TRBV12-4 and TRBJ2-5; D possibly corresponds to TRBD2 (6 bases). V was trimmed by 8 bases and J by 2 bases, leaving 12 bases between them. The CDR3 loop spans 13 amino acids. The CDR3 DNA reads as TGTGCCAGCGGGACGCGGGAACAAGAGACCCAGTACTTC. Translated, it gives CASGTREQETQYF.

This clonotype was seen at least ten times. The genes are TRBV29-1 and TRBJ1-1, with D possibly TRBD1 on 5 matching bases. The V gene's germline CDR1 is SQVTM and CDR2 ANQGSEA. This CDR3 region has 13 residues. V lost 6 bases to trimming and J lost 3 bases, with 14 bases between them. CDR3 coding DNA: TGCAGCGTCTCAACAGGTTCGGACACTGAAGCTTTCTTT. Amino acid sequence: CSVSTGSDTEAFF.

This clonotype has a handful of counts. As DNA, the CDR3 is TGTGCCAGCAGCCCACACGCGGGAGTGGTAAGCAATGAGCAGTTCTTC. Encoded protein: CASSPHAGVVSNEQFF. This chain uses TRBV9 with TRBJ2-1; 7 bases agree with TRBD2. Germline V CDR1 and CDR2: SGDLS, YYNGEE. The CDR3 loop spans 16 amino acids. V shed 4 bases, J shed 6 bases, and the junction held 13 bases outside the gene matches.

This clonotype was seen repeatedly, ten times or more. V gene TRBV7-8 combines with J gene TRBJ2-3, with 8 bases matching TRBD2. The CDR3 has 16 residues. Unmatched junction bases numbered 11, after V lost 5 bases and J lost 4 bases. Germline CDR1 SGHVS, CDR2 FQNEAQ. CDR3 in amino acids: CASSASPGLVADTQYF. The CDR3 DNA sequence: TGTGCCAGCAGCGCGAGCCCGGGACTAGTAGCAGATACGCAGTATTTT.

The chain combines TRBV2 with TRBJ2-2; 9 nucleotides agree with TRBD1. The germline gives CDR1 SNHLY, CDR2 FYNNEI. The CDR3 loop spans 15 amino acids. J gave up 4 bases and V 7 bases, and 7 bases lay outside the gene matches. CDR3 sequence reads: CASNSGTGTTGELFF. CDR3 nucleotide sequence: TGTGCCAGCAATTCGGGGACAGGGACCACCGGGGAGCTGTTTTTT. Supplemented by reference TRBV2 and TRBJ2-2, the full variable domain reads EPEVTQTPSHQVTQMGQEVILRCVPISNHLYFYWYRQILGQKVEFLVSFYNNEISEKSEIFDDQFSVERPDGSNFTLKIRSTKLEDSAMYFCASNSGTGTTGELFFGEGSRLTVL.

In regard to this clonotype: This may come from a read error, since a much larger clone is one base off. The chain has TRBV10-3 and TRBJ2-3, with 9 bases aligning to TRBD2. CDR1 and CDR2 from the germline V gene are ENHRY and SYGVKD. The trim removed 8 bases at V and 8 bases at J, leaving 11 bases unmatched. CDR3 length: 14 residues. The CDR3 loop is CAICLAGAQGTQYF. The CDR3 DNA sequence: TGTGCCATCTGCTTAGCGGGGGCGCAGGGTACGCAGTATTTT.

The chain has TRBV5-1 and TRBJ1-2; unclear D gene. Germline V gene data show CDR1 as SGHRS and CDR2 as YFSETQ. The CDR3 loop spans 13 amino acids. The ends were cut back, 1 base at V and 4 bases at J, with 8 bases in the middle. The DNA of the CDR3 is TGCGCCAGCAGCTTGTCGCCAGGCTATGGCTACACCTTC. Its translation is CASSLSPGYGYTF.

This clonotype was seen only a few times. The gene calls are TRBV27 and TRBJ1-3, with 10 bases identical to TRBD1. The CDR3 is 16 residues long. Trimming at V came to 5 bases and at J to 8 bases, leaving 12 bases not matched to a gene. Germline V gene sequence: CDR1 MNHEY, CDR2 SMNVEV (reference sequence). The CDR3 sequence is CASSPLPGQGLHTIYF. CDR3 DNA: TGTGCCAGCAGTCCGCTCCCGGGACAGGGGCTTCACACCATATATTTT.

In this sample, this clonotype turned up a few times. This chain connects TRBV20-1 to TRBJ2-3, with 12 bases identical to TRBD2. The CDR3 is 17 residues long. V trimming: 3 bases; J trimming: 3 bases; junction bases outside the gene matches: 10. The germline gives CDR1 DFQATT, CDR2 SNEGSKA (reference sequence). CDR3 residues: CSASATSGRGLTDTQYF. The CDR3 nucleotides are TGCAGTGCTAGTGCGACTAGCGGGAGAGGATTGACAGATACGCAGTATTTT.